Presented here are 23 T cell receptor beta chains from one specimen sequenced in a study of graft-versus-host responses after intestinal transplantation. These receptors have no identified antigens. Sequencing was performed with immunoSEQ multiplex PCR; in TCRdb, only in-frame clones are kept and a portion is missing. The sample lists more than 75,000 clones, approximately 90% occurring once. The sample in question was unstimulated CD4+ T cells sorted from spleen or lymph node cells, obtained before transplant. The receptors stem from a human donor who was the organ donor for an intestinal transplant.

In DNA form, the CDR3 reads TGCAGCGTTGAGGGGACAGGGTCCACTAACTATGGCTACACCTTC. Residues: CSVEGTGSTNYGYTF. J is TRBJ1-2 and V is TRBV29-1; 9 nucleotides match TRBD1. Germline V CDR1 and CDR2: SQVTM, ANQGSEA. The trim removed 3 bases at V and 0 bases at J, leaving 5 bases unmatched. The CDR3 length is 15 residues.

This clone was recorded only once. The genes are TRBV7-9 and TRBJ2-1, with 10 bases fitting TRBD2. Germline V gene data show CDR1 as SEHNR and CDR2 as FQNEAQ (reference sequence). Trimming cost V 8 bases and J 5 bases; bases outside gene matches: 15. The CDR3 is made up of 17 amino acids. In DNA form, the CDR3 reads TGTGCCAGCGAGCCGGGACTAGCGTCGTGGGCACACAATGAGCAGTTCTTC. It is translated as CASEPGLASWAHNEQFF.

The chain has TRBV6-6 and TRBJ2-1; 8 bases are shared with TRBD2. The germline V gene has CDR1 MNHNY and CDR2 SVGAGI (reference sequence). The CDR3 is 16 residues long. J lost 4 bases, V lost 4 bases, and 9 bases had no gene match. This CDR3 is CASSCRAGVSYNEQFF. CDR3 DNA sequence: TGTGCCAGCAGTTGCCGAGCGGGAGTGTCGTACAATGAGCAGTTCTTC.

The rearrangement links TRBV7-9 to TRBJ2-7; D gene uncertain. The germline gives CDR1 SEHNR, CDR2 FQNEAQ (reference sequence). V shed 6 bases and J shed 0 bases, with 12 bases lying between them. CDR3 size: 14 residues. CDR3 loop: CASSYGTASYEQYF. The CDR3 nucleotides read TGTGCCAGCAGTTACGGAACAGCCTCCTACGAGCAGTACTTC.

The chain is built from TRBV27 and TRBJ1-1, with 12 bases matching TRBD1. This CDR3 comprises 14 residues. Germline lookup yields CDR1 MNHEY and CDR2 SMNVEV (reference sequence). V dropped 5 bases and J dropped 12; count of bases not matched to a gene: 10. The DNA of the CDR3 is TGTGCCAGCAGTCCATCCGGGACAGGGGGCTTTCCTTTCTTT. Translated: CASSPSGTGGFPFF.

The rearrangement uses TRBV15 and TRBJ2-7, with 9 bases lining up with TRBD1. This CDR3 comprises 15 residues. Germline V gene sequence: CDR1 LNHNV, CDR2 YYDKDF (reference sequence). Trimming at V came to 0 bases and at J to 2 bases, leaving 2 bases not matched to a gene. CDR3 DNA sequence: TGTGCCACCAGCAGAGACCGGGACAGGGCCTACGAGCAGTACTTC. Its translation is CATSRDRDRAYEQYF.

The chain has TRBV10-3 and TRBJ1-4; TRBD1 is a possible D gene (6 bases). Germline-derived CDR1 and CDR2 are ENHRY and SYGVKD. Trimming left V 3 bases short and J 6 bases short, with 11 bases between. CDR3 length equals 14 residues. In DNA, the CDR3 is TGTGCCATCAGTGACACGGGGGGCCATGAAAAACTGTTTTTT. Translated: CAISDTGGHEKLFF.

The chain links TRBV6-5 to TRBJ2-3; 9 bases line up with TRBD2. V lost 6 bases, J lost 4 bases, and 2 bases stayed unmatched. The CDR3 spans 13 residues. Germline V gives CDR1 MNHEY, CDR2 SVGAGI. The CDR3 reads CASRREGPDTQYF. The CDR3 nucleotides are TGTGCCAGCAGGCGGGAGGGCCCAGATACGCAGTATTTT.

In the case of this clone: The sample carries other DNA sequences with the same CDR3. The V call is TRBV18, the J call TRBJ2-7; 7 bases map to TRBD1. The CDR3 sequence is 14 residues long. Trimming cost V 1 base and J 5 bases; bases outside gene matches: 5. Germline loops: CDR1 KGHSH, CDR2 LQKENI. Here the CDR3 reads CASSPLRQGDEQYF. DNA of the CDR3: TGTGCCAGCTCACCACTGCGACAGGGAGACGAGCAGTACTTC.

The V and J genes are TRBV9 and TRBJ2-3; TRBD2 matches 7 bases. Germline CDR1 is SGDLS and CDR2 is YYNGEE. This CDR3 contains 15 residues. V was pared by 4 bases and J by 2 bases, with 7 bases of the junction left unmatched. The CDR3 reads CASSPSGAVTDTQYF. DNA for the CDR3: TGTGCCAGCAGCCCGAGCGGGGCGGTCACAGATACGCAGTATTTT.

The chain uses TRBV2 and TRBJ2-7, with TRBD1 matching 7 bases. Germline assignment: CDR1 SNHLY and CDR2 FYNNEI. The CDR3 consists of 12 residues. V lost 7 bases and J lost 4; bases outside the gene matches: 4. The CDR3 DNA reads as TGTGCCAGCAAGGGACAGATTTACGAGCAGTACTTC. Translated: CASKGQIYEQYF.

The chain combines TRBV28 with TRBJ2-7; TRBD1 might be the D (5 bases). Germline V gene data show CDR1 as MDHEN and CDR2 as SYDVKM. The CDR3 is 12 amino acids. Trimming pared 5 bases from V and 4 bases from J, leaving 9 bases between. The CDR3: CASSIYRYEQYF. In DNA form, the CDR3 reads TGTGCCAGCAGTATTTACAGGTACGAGCAGTACTTC.

The V call is TRBV10-3, the J call TRBJ2-5; 11 nucleotides match TRBD2. Looked up from germline, CDR1 is ENHRY and CDR2 is SYGVKD. This CDR3 spans 18 amino acids. V dropped 3 bases and J dropped 2; count of bases not matched to a gene: 11. The CDR3 DNA sequence: TGTGCCATCAGTGAAAAAGTTCTAGCGGGAGGCAAACAAGAGACCCAGTACTTC. This translates into CAISEKVLAGGKQETQYF.

The chain recombines TRBV28 with TRBJ1-3; 7 bases match TRBD1. Germline CDR1 reads MDHEN; CDR2 reads SYDVKM. V lost 6 bases and J lost 2; bases outside the gene matches: 4. The CDR3 contains 14 residues. CDR3 sequence: CASSPGTAGNTIYF. Here the CDR3 DNA reads TGTGCCAGCAGCCCCGGGACAGCTGGAAACACCATATATTTT.

The chain employs TRBV11-2 and TRBJ2-7; D remains unclear. CDR3 size: 17 residues. Trimming took 3 bases from V and 5 from J, leaving 23 bases between them. Looked up from germline, CDR1 is SGHAT and CDR2 is FQNNGV. Here the CDR3 DNA reads TGTGCCAGCAGCTTCACAGCCTCTCCGGTGTTTTGGCACGAGCAGTACTTC. Translated: CASSFTASPVFWHEQYF.

V usage is TRBV7-9 and J usage is TRBJ1-3; TRBD1 might be the D (6 bases). Germline V lookup: CDR1 SEHNR, CDR2 FQNEAQ (reference sequence). The CDR3 is 15 residues long. Trimming shortened V by 3 bases and J by 3 bases, and 12 bases separated the two germline ends. The CDR3 region has the DNA TGTGCCAGCAGCTTGTGGGGGGGCTTTGGAAACACCATATATTTT. Its translation: CASSLWGGFGNTIYF.

The gene calls are TRBV28 and TRBJ1-3; 8 bases match TRBD1. This CDR3 comprises 14 residues. CDR1 and CDR2 from the germline V gene are MDHEN and SYDVKM. V was pared by 5 bases and J by 3 bases, with 3 bases of the junction left unmatched. CDR3 DNA sequence: TGTGCCAGCAGTGCCAGGGGGCTTGGAAACACCATATATTTT. This gives the protein CASSARGLGNTIYF.

V and J are TRBV27 and TRBJ1-1; 7 bases are shared with TRBD1. J lost 7 bases, V lost 5 bases, and 10 bases had no gene match. Germline loops: CDR1 MNHEY, CDR2 SMNVEV (reference sequence). This CDR3 is 14 amino acids long. CDR3 sequence: CASSPLNRGGEAFF. CDR3 DNA sequence: TGTGCCAGCAGTCCCCTAAACAGGGGCGGTGAAGCTTTCTTT.

A word on this clone: One end of the junction is discordant with germline, which a read error may explain. The chain combines TRBV5-1 with TRBJ1-4; 7 nucleotides align to TRBD1. Per the germline V gene, CDR1 is SGHRS and CDR2 is YFSETQ. The CDR3 consists of 16 residues. CDR3 in amino acids: CASGLGQTATNEKLFF. CDR3 coding DNA: TGCGCCAGCGGCTTGGGACAGACCGCAACTAATGAAAAACTGTTTTTT.

The V call is TRBV30, the J call TRBJ2-7; 7 positions match TRBD1. Germline CDR1 GTSNPN, CDR2 SVGIG (reference sequence). The J segment lost 6 bases and the V segment lost 5 bases, leaving 13 bases of the junction unmatched. The CDR3 covers 14 residues. The CDR3 sequence: CAWGADRMVSEQYF. CDR3 bases: TGTGCCTGGGGGGCGGACAGGATGGTCTCCGAGCAGTACTTC.

This chain joins TRBV7-9 and TRBJ1-4; a weak D match, TRBD1 (6 bases). Germline CDR1 is SEHNR and CDR2 is FQNEAQ (reference sequence). V was clipped by 5 bases and J by 8 bases, with 15 bases between them. This CDR3 has 14 amino acids. CDR3 in amino acids: CASSPVAGDEKLFF. DNA for the CDR3: TGTGCCAGCAGCCCCGTGGCAGGGGACGAAAAACTGTTTTTT.

For the CDR3, the DNA is TGTGCCAGCAGCGTAGCGGGACAGGGCACAGATACGCAGTATTTT. Translation: CASSVAGQGTDTQYF. The rearrangement links TRBV9 to TRBJ2-3; 8 positions agree with TRBD1. Germline CDR1 SGDLS, CDR2 YYNGEE. Trimming at V came to 0 bases and at J to 1 base, leaving 1 base not matched to a gene. The CDR3 length is 15 residues.

This clone was picked up one time. The chain combines TRBV10-1 with TRBJ2-1; 11 nucleotides match TRBD2. The CDR3 covers 16 residues. Trimming at V came to 5 bases and at J to 5 bases, leaving 8 bases not matched to a gene. The germline V gene encodes CDR1 WNHNN and CDR2 SYGVQD (reference sequence). The CDR3 coding sequence is TGCGCCAGCAGTCGCATAGCGGGAGGGCCGGACAATGAGCAGTTCTTC. Translating gives CASSRIAGGPDNEQFF.